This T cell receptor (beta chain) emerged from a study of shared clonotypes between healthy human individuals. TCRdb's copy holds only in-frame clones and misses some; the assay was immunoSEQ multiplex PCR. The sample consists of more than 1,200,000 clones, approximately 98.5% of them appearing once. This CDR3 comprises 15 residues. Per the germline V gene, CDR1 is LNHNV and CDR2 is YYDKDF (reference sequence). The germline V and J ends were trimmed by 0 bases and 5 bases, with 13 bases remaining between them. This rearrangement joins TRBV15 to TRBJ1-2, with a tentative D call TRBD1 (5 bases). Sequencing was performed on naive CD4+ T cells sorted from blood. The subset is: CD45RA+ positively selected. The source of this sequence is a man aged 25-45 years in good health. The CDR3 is CATSRDRGDRYGYTF. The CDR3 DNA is TGTGCCACCAGCAGAGATCGAGGGGATAGGTATGGCTACACCTTC.